These T cell receptor beta chains were read from a single sample in a study of cytomegalovirus exposure and HLA in healthy donors. Sequencing used immunoSEQ multiplex PCR; TCRdb keeps in-frame clones, though not all of them. The table shows approximately 110,000 clones, with 81% occurring only once. The sample taken for sequencing was PBMCs. The receptors originated from a woman in her twenties or thirties in good health and CMV-seronegative. The CDR3 runs from the conserved cysteine through the conserved F or W. The order of the fields is CDR3 protein, J gene, V gene.

CASSFSGWYKGTGWFSGANVLTF	TRBJ2-6	TRBV19
CASSQVEARTVNEQFF	TRBJ2-1	TRBV4-2
CASTPMAASEKLFF	TRBJ1-4	TRBV19
CASSPIPGQGEKLFF	TRBJ1-4	TRBV18
CASSVLAGGTDTQYF	TRBJ2-3	TRBV27
CASSAGTGPWAEQYF	TRBJ2-7	TRBV11-3
CSVAHMNTEAFF	TRBJ1-1	TRBV29-1
CASSSGADTIYF	TRBJ1-3	TRBV7-9
CASSEAHGVDYGYTF	TRBJ1-2	TRBV6-1
CASSPLAPTYNEQFF	TRBJ2-1	TRBV19
CASSPALAGAGAQYF	TRBJ2-5	TRBV7-7
CASSLTGARAYSPLHF	TRBJ1-6	TRBV7-9
CASSLELAGGVSYEQYF	TRBJ2-7	TRBV11-2
CASSYSNRGRNEKLFF	TRBJ1-4	TRBV6-6
CSVPGPSNTGELFF	TRBJ2-2	TRBV29-1
CAWSVRDRGNSPLHF	TRBJ1-6	TRBV30
CASSFGLAGTGELFF	TRBJ2-2	TRBV5-1
CASSLGQGGETQYF	TRBJ2-5	TRBV5-8
CASSSRLAGRYF	TRBJ2-7	TRBV28
CASSVTGGSNQPQHF	TRBJ1-5	TRBV6-1